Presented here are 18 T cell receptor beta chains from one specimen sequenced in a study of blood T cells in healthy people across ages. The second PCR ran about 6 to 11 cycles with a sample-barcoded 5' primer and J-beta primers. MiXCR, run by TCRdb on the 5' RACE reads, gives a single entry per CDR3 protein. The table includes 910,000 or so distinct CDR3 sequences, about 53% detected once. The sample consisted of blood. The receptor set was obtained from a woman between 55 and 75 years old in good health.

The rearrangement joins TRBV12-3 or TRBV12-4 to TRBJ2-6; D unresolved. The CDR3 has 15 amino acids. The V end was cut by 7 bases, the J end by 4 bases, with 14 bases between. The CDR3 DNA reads TGTGCCAGCACCCTAAATCCGTCGGGGGCCAACGTCCTGACTTTC. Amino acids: CASTLNPSGANVLTF.

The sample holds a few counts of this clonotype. This CDR3 reads CSAPTQGVSPLHF. As DNA, the CDR3 is TGCAGTGCCCCGACGCAGGGCGTATCACCCCTCCACTTT. V is TRBV20-1 and J is TRBJ1-6; TRBD1 might be the D (5 bases). Trimming pared 6 bases from V and 10 bases from J, leaving 16 bases between. CDR3 length equals 13 residues. CDR1 DFQATT and CDR2 SNEGSKA come from the germline V gene (reference sequence).

This CDR3 is CASANGPRYEQYF. The CDR3 region has the DNA TGTGCCAGTGCGAATGGACCTCGCTACGAGCAGTACTTC. The chain joins TRBV28 to TRBJ2-7, with D unclear. CDR3 length: 13 amino acids. V shed 9 bases and J shed 3 bases, with 15 bases lying between them. The germline CDR1 and CDR2 sequences are MDHEN and SYDVKM.

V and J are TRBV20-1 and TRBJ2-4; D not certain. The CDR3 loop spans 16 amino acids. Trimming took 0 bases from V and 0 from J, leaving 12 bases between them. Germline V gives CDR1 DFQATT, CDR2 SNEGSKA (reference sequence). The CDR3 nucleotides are TGCAGTGCTAGAGATTTGCCTAACCTAGCCAAAAACATTCAGTACTTC. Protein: CSARDLPNLAKNIQYF.

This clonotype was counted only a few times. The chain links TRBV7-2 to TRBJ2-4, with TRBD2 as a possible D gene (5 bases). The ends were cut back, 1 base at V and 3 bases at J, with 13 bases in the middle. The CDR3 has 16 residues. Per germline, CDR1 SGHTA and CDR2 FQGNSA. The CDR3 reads CASSLGTRVGKNIQYF. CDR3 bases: TGTGCCAGCAGCTTAGGGACGCGGGTCGGCAAAAACATTCAGTACTTC. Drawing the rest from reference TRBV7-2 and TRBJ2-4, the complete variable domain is GAGVSQSPSNKVTEKGKDVELRCDPISGHTALYWYRQSLGQGLEFLIYFQGNSAPDKSGLPSDRFSAERTGGSVSTLTIQRTQQEDSAVYLCASSLGTRVGKNIQYFGAGTRLSVL.

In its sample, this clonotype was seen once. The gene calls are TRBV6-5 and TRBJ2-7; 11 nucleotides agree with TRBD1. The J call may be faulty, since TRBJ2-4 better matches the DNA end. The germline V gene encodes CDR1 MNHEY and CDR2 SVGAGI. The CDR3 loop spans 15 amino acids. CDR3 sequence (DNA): TGTGCCAGCAGTCGGACAGGGGGCGCGGTATACATTCAGTACTTC. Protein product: CASSRTGGAVYIQYF.

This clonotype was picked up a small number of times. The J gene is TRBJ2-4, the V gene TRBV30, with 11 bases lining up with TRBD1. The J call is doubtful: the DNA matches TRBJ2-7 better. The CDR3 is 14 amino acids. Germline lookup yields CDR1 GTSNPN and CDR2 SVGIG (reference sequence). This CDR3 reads CACSMGQGVDEQYF. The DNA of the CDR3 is TGTGCCTGCTCCATGGGACAGGGGGTCGACGAGCAGTACTTC.

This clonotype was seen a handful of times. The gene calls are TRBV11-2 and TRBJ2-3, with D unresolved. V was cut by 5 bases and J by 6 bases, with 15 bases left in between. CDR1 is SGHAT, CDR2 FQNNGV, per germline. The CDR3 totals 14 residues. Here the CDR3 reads CASSPGGSWDTQYF. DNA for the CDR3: TGTGCCAGCAGCCCCGGTGGTAGCTGGGATACGCAGTATTTT.

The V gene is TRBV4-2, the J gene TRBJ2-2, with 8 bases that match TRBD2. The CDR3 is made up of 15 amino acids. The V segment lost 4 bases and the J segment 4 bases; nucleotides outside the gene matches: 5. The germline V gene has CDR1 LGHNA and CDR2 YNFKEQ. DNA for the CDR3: TGTGCCAGCAGCCCAGCGGGAGTCTCCACCGGGGAGCTGTTTTTT. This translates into CASSPAGVSTGELFF.

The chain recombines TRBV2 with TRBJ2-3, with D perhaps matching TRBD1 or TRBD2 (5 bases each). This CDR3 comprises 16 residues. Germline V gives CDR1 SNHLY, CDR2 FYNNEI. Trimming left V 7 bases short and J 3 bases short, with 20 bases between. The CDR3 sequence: CASKGPLVYRTDTQYF. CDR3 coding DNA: TGTGCCAGCAAGGGACCACTTGTTTACAGGACAGATACGCAGTATTTT.

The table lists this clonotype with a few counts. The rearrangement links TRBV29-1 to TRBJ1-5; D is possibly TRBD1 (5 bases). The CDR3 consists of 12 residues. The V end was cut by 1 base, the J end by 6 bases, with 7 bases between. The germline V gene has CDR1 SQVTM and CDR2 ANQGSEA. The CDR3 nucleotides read TGCAGCGTTGAAGGCCAGGGTCAGCCCCAGCATTTT. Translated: CSVEGQGQPQHF.

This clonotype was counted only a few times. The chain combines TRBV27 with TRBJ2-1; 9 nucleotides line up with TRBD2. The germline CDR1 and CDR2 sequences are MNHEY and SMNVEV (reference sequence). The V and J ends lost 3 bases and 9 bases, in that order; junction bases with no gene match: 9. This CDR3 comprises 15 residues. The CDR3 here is CASSFKAGGPGEQFF. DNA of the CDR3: TGTGCCAGCAGTTTTAAGGCGGGAGGGCCGGGTGAGCAGTTCTTC.

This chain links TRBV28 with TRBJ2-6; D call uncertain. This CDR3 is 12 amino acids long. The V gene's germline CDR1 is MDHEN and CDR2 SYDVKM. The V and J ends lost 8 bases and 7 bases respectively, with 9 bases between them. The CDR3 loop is CASRSIANVLTF. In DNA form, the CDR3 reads TGTGCCAGCCGTAGTATCGCCAACGTCCTGACTTTC.

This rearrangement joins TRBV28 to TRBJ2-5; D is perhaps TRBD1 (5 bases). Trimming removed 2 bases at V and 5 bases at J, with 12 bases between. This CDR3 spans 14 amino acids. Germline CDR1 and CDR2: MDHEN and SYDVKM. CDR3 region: CASSLNLSGETQYF. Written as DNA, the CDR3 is TGTGCCAGCAGTTTAAACCTATCAGGGGAGACCCAGTACTTC.

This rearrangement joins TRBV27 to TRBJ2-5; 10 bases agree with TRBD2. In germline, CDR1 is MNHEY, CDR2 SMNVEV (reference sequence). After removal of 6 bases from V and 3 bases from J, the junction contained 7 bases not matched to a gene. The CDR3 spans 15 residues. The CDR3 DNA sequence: TGTGCCAGCAGGGCTAGCGGGAGACTAGAAGAGACCCAGTACTTC. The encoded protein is CASRASGRLEETQYF.

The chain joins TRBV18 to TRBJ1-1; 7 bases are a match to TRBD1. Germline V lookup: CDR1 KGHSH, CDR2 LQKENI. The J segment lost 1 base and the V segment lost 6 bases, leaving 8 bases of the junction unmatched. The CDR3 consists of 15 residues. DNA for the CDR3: TGTGCCAGCTCTCTGATAGACAGGGCGAACACTGAAGCTTTCTTT. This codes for CASSLIDRANTEAFF.

The CDR3 DNA reads TGCAGTGCTAGCGGGGGGGGAGGAGTACGTCAGCCCCAGCATTTT. Translated: CSASGGGGVRQPQHF. The J gene is TRBJ1-5, the V gene TRBV20-1; a possible D gene is TRBD1 (5 bases). The CDR3 is 15 amino acids. Germline V gene data show CDR1 as DFQATT and CDR2 as SNEGSKA (reference sequence). V lost 3 bases and J 6 bases, leaving 18 bases between the germline ends.

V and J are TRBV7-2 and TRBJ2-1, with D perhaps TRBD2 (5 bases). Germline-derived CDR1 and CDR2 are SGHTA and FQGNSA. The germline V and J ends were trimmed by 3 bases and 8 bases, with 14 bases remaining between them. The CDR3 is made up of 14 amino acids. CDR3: CASSLETQRDEQFF. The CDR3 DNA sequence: TGTGCCAGCAGCTTGGAGACTCAGAGGGATGAGCAGTTCTTC. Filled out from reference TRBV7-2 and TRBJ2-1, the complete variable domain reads GAGVSQSPSNKVTEKGKDVELRCDPISGHTALYWYRQSLGQGLEFLIYFQGNSAPDKSGLPSDRFSAERTGGSVSTLTIQRTQQEDSAVYLCASSLETQRDEQFFGPGTRLTVL.